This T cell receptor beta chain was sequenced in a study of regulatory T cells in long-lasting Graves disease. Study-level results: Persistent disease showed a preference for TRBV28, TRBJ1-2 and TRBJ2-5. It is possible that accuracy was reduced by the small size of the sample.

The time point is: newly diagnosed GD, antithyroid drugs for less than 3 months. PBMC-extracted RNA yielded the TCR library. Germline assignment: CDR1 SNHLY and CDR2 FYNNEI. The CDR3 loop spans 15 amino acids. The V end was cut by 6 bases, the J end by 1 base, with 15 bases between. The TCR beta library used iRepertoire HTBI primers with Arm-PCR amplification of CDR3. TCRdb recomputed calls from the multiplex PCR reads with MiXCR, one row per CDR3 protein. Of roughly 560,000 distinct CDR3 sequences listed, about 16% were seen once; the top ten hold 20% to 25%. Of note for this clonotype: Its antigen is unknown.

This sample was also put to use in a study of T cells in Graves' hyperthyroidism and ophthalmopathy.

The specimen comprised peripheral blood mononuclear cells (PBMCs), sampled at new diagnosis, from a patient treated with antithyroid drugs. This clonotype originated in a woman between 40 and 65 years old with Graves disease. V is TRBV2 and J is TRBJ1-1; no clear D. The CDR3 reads CASRVPTGWNTEAFF. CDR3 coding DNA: TGTGCCAGCAGGGTTCCAACTGGATGGAACACTGAAGCTTTCTTT.